The clone carrying this T cell receptor (beta chain) was found once. J gave up 0 bases and V 8 bases, and 5 bases lay outside the gene matches. This CDR3 contains 15 residues. From germline, CDR1 is MNHEY and CDR2 SMNVEV (reference sequence). The assay was immunoSEQ multiplex PCR, and TCRdb's table has in-frame clones only and misses some. The table records about 42,000 clones, approximately 81% of them present only once. This specimen belongs to a study of T cell changes during pregnancy in multiple sclerosis. V usage is TRBV27 and J usage is TRBJ2-2; TRBD1 matches 8 bases. The receptor comes from a female donor with multiple sclerosis, enrolled in a pregnancy study. The sample here was CD4+ T cells from peripheral blood mononuclear cells, taken before pregnancy. In DNA, the CDR3 is TGTGCCAGCCGACCGGGACAGGCGAACACCGGGGAGCTGTTTTTT. Its protein is CASRPGQANTGELFF.